This is a list of T cell receptor beta chains from one sample in a study of tumor and adjacent non-tumor tissue in lung cancer. TCRdb reprocessed the multiplex PCR reads via MiXCR and lists one record per CDR3 protein. The table records 40,000 or so distinct CDR3 sequences, approximately 61% of them present only once. What was sequenced was distant non-tumor lung tissue. All receptors derive from a man aged 45 to 65 with non-small cell lung cancer. CDR3s include the opening cysteine and the closing phenylalanine or tryptophan. D genes are given only for firm matches. Clone size is given for some rows only: seen once, a few or many times, or a class if the clone is expanded.

V gene: TRBV5-1; J gene: TRBJ1-1; clone size: -; D gene: -; CDR3 DNA: TGCGCCAGCGGCTTGGGGGCAGGGCGGGGGATGAACACTCAAGCTTTCTTT; CDR3 protein: CASGLGAGRGMNTQAFF
V gene: TRBV4-1; J gene: TRBJ2-3; clone size: -; D gene: TRBD2; CDR3 DNA: TGCGCCAGCAGCCAAGAACTAGCGGGAGGCTTGGGTACACAGTATTTT; CDR3 protein: CASSQELAGGLGTQYF
V gene: TRBV4-2; J gene: TRBJ1-2; clone size: -; D gene: -; CDR3 DNA: TGTGCCAGCAACCAAGATAGTTATGACTACACCTTC; CDR3 protein: CASNQDSYDYTF
V gene: TRBV6-2/TRBV6-3; J gene: TRBJ2-7; clone size: many; D gene: TRBD1; CDR3 DNA: TGTGCCAGCAGTCTACGGGCGACAGGGTATAACGAGCAGTACTTC; CDR3 protein: CASSLRATGYNEQYF
V gene: TRBV6-1; J gene: TRBJ2-3; clone size: many; D gene: -; CDR3 DNA: TGTGCCAGCAGTGAAGGACGGTTCAGGGGTTCTACAGATACGCAGTATTTT; CDR3 protein: CASSEGRFRGSTDTQYF
V gene: TRBV12-3/TRBV12-4; J gene: TRBJ2-7; clone size: -; D gene: TRBD2; CDR3 DNA: TGTGCCAGCAGAACGGGACTAGCGGGAGCTGTGGAACAGTACTTC; CDR3 protein: CASRTGLAGAVEQYF
V gene: TRBV20-1; J gene: TRBJ1-1; clone size: -; D gene: TRBD1; CDR3 DNA: TGCGGTGCCCCCGACAGGGGAAAAATGAACACTGAAGCTTTCTTT; CDR3 protein: CGAPDRGKMNTEAFF
V gene: TRBV29-1; J gene: TRBJ1-2; clone size: -; D gene: -; CDR3 DNA: TGCGGCGTGGCCGCTCCACAGAGAGGGCTTTATGGCTACACCTTC; CDR3 protein: CGVAAPQRGLYGYTF
V gene: TRBV20-1; J gene: TRBJ2-3; clone size: once; D gene: -; CDR3 DNA: TGCAGTGCGAGCTTCGGGGAGTCCCCAGCTAGCACAGATACGCAGTATTTT; CDR3 protein: CSASFGESPASTDTQYF
V gene: TRBV6-1; J gene: TRBJ2-4; clone size: -; D gene: -; CDR3 DNA: TGTGCCAGCATTGACCAAAACTCAGGATTGCTCAAAAACATTCAGTACTTC; CDR3 protein: CASIDQNSGLLKNIQYF
V gene: TRBV5-1; J gene: TRBJ2-2; clone size: -; D gene: -; CDR3 DNA: TGCGGCAGCAGGCTTCGAGACACCGGGGAGCTGTTTTTT; CDR3 protein: CGSRLRDTGELFF
V gene: TRBV5-4; J gene: TRBJ2-7; clone size: once; D gene: -; CDR3 DNA: TGTCCCAGCAGCTTGGGACGGGACAACTCCTACGGGCAGTACTTC; CDR3 protein: CPSSLGRDNSYGQYF
V gene: TRBV20-1; J gene: TRBJ2-1; clone size: many; D gene: -; CDR3 DNA: TGCAGTGCCCCCCGGACAGCCTACAATGAGCAGTTCTTC; CDR3 protein: CSAPRTAYNEQFF
V gene: TRBV7-9; J gene: TRBJ2-1; clone size: many; D gene: TRBD2; CDR3 DNA: TGTGCCAGCAGCGATGGGTGGGAGGGAAGCAATGAGCAGTTCTTC; CDR3 protein: CASSDGWEGSNEQFF
V gene: TRBV6-1; J gene: TRBJ2-2; clone size: once; D gene: TRBD2; CDR3 DNA: TGTGCCAGCAGTGAAGCGAGGACTAGCGGGGAGGCAACCAGGGAGCTGTTTTTT; CDR3 protein: CASSEARTSGEATRELFF
V gene: TRBV14; J gene: TRBJ2-2; clone size: few; D gene: -; CDR3 DNA: TGTGCCAGCAGCCGGATGTCAACCGGGGAGCTGTTTTTT; CDR3 protein: CASSRMSTGELFF
V gene: TRBV6-5; J gene: TRBJ2-6; clone size: -; D gene: -; CDR3 DNA: TGTGCCAGCAGTTACACCGATAGGGCGCGTGGGGCCAACGTCCTGGCTTTC; CDR3 protein: CASSYTDRARGANVLAF
V gene: TRBV29-1; J gene: TRBJ1-1; clone size: -; D gene: TRBD1; CDR3 DNA: TGCAGCGTTGCAGGGGGCGGGGACACTGAAGCTCTCTTT; CDR3 protein: CSVAGGGDTEALF
V gene: TRBV4-1; J gene: TRBJ1-5; clone size: medium-sized; D gene: TRBD1; CDR3 DNA: TGCGCCAGCAGCCAAGATACGACAGGGAACAATCAGCCCCAGCATTTT; CDR3 protein: CASSQDTTGNNQPQHF
V gene: TRBV10-1; J gene: TRBJ2-1; clone size: -; D gene: -; CDR3 DNA: TGTGCCAGCAGTGGGGGGGGCCGGGATGAGCAGTTCTTC; CDR3 protein: CASSGGGRDEQFF
V gene: TRBV6-6; J gene: TRBJ2-3; clone size: -; D gene: -; CDR3 DNA: TGTGCCAGCCGTTACAGGGGGGGAACCGCAGATAGCACAGATACGCAGTATTTT; CDR3 protein: CASRYRGGTADSTDTQYF
V gene: TRBV6-1; J gene: TRBJ2-2; clone size: -; D gene: TRBD2; CDR3 DNA: TGTGCCAGCACCCGCATGGGACTAGCGGGAGGTATCACCAGGGAGCTGTATTTC; CDR3 protein: CASTRMGLAGGITRELYF
V gene: TRBV11-2; J gene: TRBJ2-2; clone size: -; D gene: -; CDR3 DNA: TGTGCCAGCAGCCTCCTCCAGGGCAACAGCGGGGAGCTGTTTTTT; CDR3 protein: CASSLLQGNSGELFF
V gene: TRBV6-1; J gene: TRBJ1-5; clone size: -; D gene: -; CDR3 DNA: TGTGCCGGCAATAGAAAGGGGGAGAGCAATAAGCCCCAGCATTTT; CDR3 protein: CAGNRKGESNKPQHF
V gene: TRBV5-1; J gene: TRBJ2-3; clone size: -; D gene: -; CDR3 DNA: TGCGCCAGCAGCCTGGACCTTGGGGAGGTAGATACGCAGTATTTT; CDR3 protein: CASSLDLGEVDTQYF
V gene: TRBV7-8; J gene: TRBJ1-4; clone size: -; D gene: TRBD1; CDR3 DNA: TGTGCCAGCAGCTTAGATGCAGGGGGAGCCTACGAAAAACTGTTTTTT; CDR3 protein: CASSLDAGGAYEKLFF
V gene: TRBV11-1; J gene: TRBJ1-1; clone size: -; D gene: TRBD1; CDR3 DNA: TGTGCCAGCAGCTGGCAGGGGGGGACTGAAGCTTCCTTT; CDR3 protein: CASSWQGGTEASF
V gene: TRBV2; J gene: TRBJ2-1; clone size: -; D gene: TRBD2; CDR3 DNA: TGTGCCAGCACACAGAGCGGGGTCAACAATGAGCACTTCTTC; CDR3 protein: CASTQSGVNNEHFF
V gene: TRBV6-5; J gene: TRBJ2-2; clone size: -; D gene: TRBD2; CDR3 DNA: TGTGCCAGTAGTTATACGACGTCGGGGGGGCTGTTTTTT; CDR3 protein: CASSYTTSGGLFF
V gene: TRBV10-3; J gene: TRBJ2-1; clone size: -; D gene: -; CDR3 DNA: TGTGCTATCAGAGAGTCGGGGCAGGGAGACCCCTCCAGGTACAATGAGCAGTTCTTC; CDR3 protein: CAIRESGQGDPSRYNEQFF
V gene: TRBV24-1; J gene: TRBJ2-3; clone size: many; D gene: -; CDR3 DNA: TGTGCCACCAGTGATCGAAGCACAGATACGCAGTATTTT; CDR3 protein: CATSDRSTDTQYF
V gene: TRBV6-5; J gene: TRBJ2-7; clone size: -; D gene: TRBD2; CDR3 DNA: TGTGTCAGCAGCCGACTAGCGGAAGGGAGGGACGAGCAGTACTTC; CDR3 protein: CVSSRLAEGRDEQYF
V gene: TRBV29-1; J gene: TRBJ2-6; clone size: many; D gene: TRBD1; CDR3 DNA: TGCAGCGCCGGGACAGGGGGCGTTGGGGCCAACGTCCTGACTTTC; CDR3 protein: CSAGTGGVGANVLTF
V gene: TRBV18; J gene: TRBJ2-7; clone size: once; D gene: -; CDR3 DNA: TGTGCCAACTCACCACGAGAGTCCTACGAGCAGTACTTC; CDR3 protein: CANSPRESYEQYF
V gene: TRBV12-5; J gene: TRBJ2-2; clone size: many; D gene: -; CDR3 DNA: TGTGCTAGTGGTTTGGGACAGACAAACACCGGGGAGCTGTTTTTT; CDR3 protein: CASGLGQTNTGELFF
V gene: TRBV6-5; J gene: TRBJ2-2; clone size: -; D gene: -; CDR3 DNA: TGTACCAACAGTCTCCTCCTTCCGCCCTGGGAGGCCGGGGAGCTATTTTTT; CDR3 protein: CTNSLLLPPWEAGELFF
V gene: TRBV12-3/TRBV12-4; J gene: TRBJ1-1; clone size: many; D gene: TRBD1; CDR3 DNA: TGTGCCAGCGCCGGGACAGGGGGCGGTAGCACTGAAGCTTTCTTT; CDR3 protein: CASAGTGGGSTEAFF
V gene: TRBV28; J gene: TRBJ2-7; clone size: many; D gene: TRBD1; CDR3 DNA: TGTGCCAGCAGTTTAGCAGACAGGGGGTACGAGCAGTACTTC; CDR3 protein: CASSLADRGYEQYF
V gene: TRBV29-1; J gene: TRBJ1-6; clone size: -; D gene: -; CDR3 DNA: TGCAGCGCCGCCTTACAGGGTCGTAATTTACCCCTCCACTTT; CDR3 protein: CSAALQGRNLPLHF
V gene: TRBV11-1; J gene: TRBJ1-1; clone size: -; D gene: -; CDR3 DNA: TGTGCTAGCAGCCCCGGTTCAGGGGATGAAGCTTTCTTT; CDR3 protein: CASSPGSGDEAFF
V gene: TRBV6-6; J gene: TRBJ1-2; clone size: many; D gene: -; CDR3 DNA: TGTGCCAGCAGAGGGCAGGAGAGAAACTATGGCTACACCTTC; CDR3 protein: CASRGQERNYGYTF
V gene: TRBV19; J gene: TRBJ1-5; clone size: many; D gene: -; CDR3 DNA: TGTGCCAGTAGTAAGACAGATGGAGACTATAGCAATCAGCCCCAGCATTTT; CDR3 protein: CASSKTDGDYSNQPQHF
V gene: TRBV11-2; J gene: TRBJ2-7; clone size: -; D gene: -; CDR3 DNA: TGTGCCAGTAGCTCAGGGACATGTAGAACCTACGAGCAATACTTC; CDR3 protein: CASSSGTCRTYEQYF
V gene: TRBV6-6; J gene: TRBJ1-4; clone size: -; D gene: -; CDR3 DNA: TGTGCCGGTAGTCCCTCAGAGCCTGGAAGTGAAAAACTGTTTTTT; CDR3 protein: CAGSPSEPGSEKLFF
V gene: TRBV11-2; J gene: TRBJ2-7; clone size: few; D gene: TRBD1; CDR3 DNA: TGTGCTAACAGCTTAGCGACAGGGGAGGTCTACGGCCTCTCCTACGAGCAGTACTTC; CDR3 protein: CANSLATGEVYGLSYEQYF
V gene: TRBV13; J gene: TRBJ1-2; clone size: many; D gene: -; CDR3 DNA: TGTGCCAGCACCCGGGAGCGCGTTAGGGATGGCTACACCTTC; CDR3 protein: CASTRERVRDGYTF
V gene: TRBV11-1; J gene: TRBJ2-7; clone size: -; D gene: -; CDR3 DNA: TGTGCCATCAGTCAGGATAGGGACTTCCCCTACGAGCAGTACTTC; CDR3 protein: CAISQDRDFPYEQYF